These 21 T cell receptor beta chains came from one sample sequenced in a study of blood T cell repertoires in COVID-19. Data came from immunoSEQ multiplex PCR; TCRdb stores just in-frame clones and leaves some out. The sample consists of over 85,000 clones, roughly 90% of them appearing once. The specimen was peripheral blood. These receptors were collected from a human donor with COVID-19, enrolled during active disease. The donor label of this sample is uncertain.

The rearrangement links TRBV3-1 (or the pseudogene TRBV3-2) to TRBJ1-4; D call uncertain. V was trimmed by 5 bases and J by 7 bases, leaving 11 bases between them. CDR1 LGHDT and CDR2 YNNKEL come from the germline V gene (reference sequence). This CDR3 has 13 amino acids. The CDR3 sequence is CASSMGEGEKLFF. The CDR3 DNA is TGTGCCAGCAGCATGGGAGAGGGTGAAAAACTGTTTTTT.

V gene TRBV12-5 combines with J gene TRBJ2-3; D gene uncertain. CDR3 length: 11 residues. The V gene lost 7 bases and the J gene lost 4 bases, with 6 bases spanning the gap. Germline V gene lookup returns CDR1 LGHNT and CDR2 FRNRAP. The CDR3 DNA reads TGTGCTAGTGCCCCCGCAGATACGCAGTATTTT. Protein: CASAPADTQYF. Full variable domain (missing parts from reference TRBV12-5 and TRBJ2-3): DARVTQTPRHKVTEMGQEVTMRCQPILGHNTVFWYRQTMMQGLELLAYFRNRAPLDDSGMPKDRFSAEMPDATLATLKIQPSEPRDSAVYFCASAPADTQYFGPGTRLTVL.

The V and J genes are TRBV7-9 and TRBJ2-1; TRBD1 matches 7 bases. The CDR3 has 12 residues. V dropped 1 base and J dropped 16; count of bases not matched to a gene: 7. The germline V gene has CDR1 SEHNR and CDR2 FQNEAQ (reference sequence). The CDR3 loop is CASSLDWDSRFF. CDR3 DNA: TGTGCCAGCAGCTTAGATTGGGACAGCCGATTCTTC.

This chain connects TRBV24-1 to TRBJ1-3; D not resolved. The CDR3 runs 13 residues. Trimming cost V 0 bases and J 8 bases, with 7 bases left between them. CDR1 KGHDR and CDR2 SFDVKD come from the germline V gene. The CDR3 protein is CATSDLQVHTIYF. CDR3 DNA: TGTGCCACCAGTGATTTGCAGGTACACACCATATATTTT.

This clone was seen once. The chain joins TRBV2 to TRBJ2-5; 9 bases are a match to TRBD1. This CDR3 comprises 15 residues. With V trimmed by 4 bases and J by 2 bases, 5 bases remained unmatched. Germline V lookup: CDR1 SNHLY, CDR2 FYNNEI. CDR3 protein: CASSGGTGRQETQYF. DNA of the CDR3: TGTGCCAGCAGTGGCGGGACAGGGAGGCAAGAGACCCAGTACTTC.

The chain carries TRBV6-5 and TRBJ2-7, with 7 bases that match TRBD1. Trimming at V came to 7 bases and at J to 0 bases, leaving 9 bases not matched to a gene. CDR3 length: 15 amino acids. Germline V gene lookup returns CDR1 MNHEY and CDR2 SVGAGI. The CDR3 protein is CASTPGRDSSYEQYF. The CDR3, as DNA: TGTGCCAGCACCCCTGGACGGGACAGCTCCTACGAGCAGTACTTC.

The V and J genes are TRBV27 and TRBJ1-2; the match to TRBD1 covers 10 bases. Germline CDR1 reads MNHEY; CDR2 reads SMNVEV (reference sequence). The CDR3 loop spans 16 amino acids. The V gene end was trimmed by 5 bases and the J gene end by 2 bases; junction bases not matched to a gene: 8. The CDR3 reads CASSPQMGQGNYGYTF. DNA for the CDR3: TGTGCCAGCAGTCCGCAGATGGGACAGGGGAACTATGGCTACACCTTC.

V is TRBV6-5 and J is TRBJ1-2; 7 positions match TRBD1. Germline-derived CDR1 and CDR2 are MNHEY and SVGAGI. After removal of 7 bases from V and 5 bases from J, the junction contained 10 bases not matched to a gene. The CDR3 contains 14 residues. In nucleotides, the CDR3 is TGTGCCAGCACAGGGGGTGGGGTGATATATGGCTACACCTTC. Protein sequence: CASTGGGVIYGYTF.

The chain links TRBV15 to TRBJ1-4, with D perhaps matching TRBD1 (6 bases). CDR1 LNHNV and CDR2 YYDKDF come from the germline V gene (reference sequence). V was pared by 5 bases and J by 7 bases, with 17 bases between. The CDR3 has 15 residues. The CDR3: CATSHRRDKSEKLFF. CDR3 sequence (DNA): TGTGCCACCAGCCACCGAAGGGACAAAAGTGAAAAACTGTTTTTT.

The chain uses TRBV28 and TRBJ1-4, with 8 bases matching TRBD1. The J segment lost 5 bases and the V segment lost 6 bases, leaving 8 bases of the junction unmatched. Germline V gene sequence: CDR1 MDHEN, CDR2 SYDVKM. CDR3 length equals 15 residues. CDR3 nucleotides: TGTGCCAGCAGGAGGAGGACAGGGCTAAATGAAAAACTGTTTTTT. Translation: CASRRRTGLNEKLFF.

The CDR3 sequence is CASSKWSPTGTSGIPSEQYF. CDR3 sequence (DNA): TGTGCCAGCAGCAAATGGTCCCCAACCGGGACTAGCGGGATCCCTTCTGAGCAGTACTTC. The genes are TRBV21-1 and TRBJ2-7; TRBD2 is the table's D call and was not checked against the DNA. TRBV21-1 is designated a pseudogene. The CDR3 length is 20 residues.

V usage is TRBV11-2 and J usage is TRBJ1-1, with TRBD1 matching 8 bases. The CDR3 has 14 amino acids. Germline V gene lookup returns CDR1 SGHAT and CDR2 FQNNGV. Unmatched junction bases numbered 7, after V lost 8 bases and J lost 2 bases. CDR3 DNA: TGTGCCAGCGCCCGGACAGGGTCCAACACTGAAGCTTTCTTT. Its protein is CASARTGSNTEAFF.

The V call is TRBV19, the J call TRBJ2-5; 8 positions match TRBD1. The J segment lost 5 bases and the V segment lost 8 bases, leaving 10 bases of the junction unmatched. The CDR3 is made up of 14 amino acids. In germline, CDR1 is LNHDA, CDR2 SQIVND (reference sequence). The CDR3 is CASQDRGLGETQYF. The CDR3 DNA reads TGTGCCAGTCAAGACAGGGGATTGGGCGAGACCCAGTACTTC.

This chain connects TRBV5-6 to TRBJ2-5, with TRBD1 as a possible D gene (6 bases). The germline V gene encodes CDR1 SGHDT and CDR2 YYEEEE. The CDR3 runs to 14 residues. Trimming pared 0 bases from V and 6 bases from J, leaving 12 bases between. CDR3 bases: TGTGCCAGCAGCTTGGGGGGGCAGGGAAAGACCCAGTACTTC. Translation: CASSLGGQGKTQYF.

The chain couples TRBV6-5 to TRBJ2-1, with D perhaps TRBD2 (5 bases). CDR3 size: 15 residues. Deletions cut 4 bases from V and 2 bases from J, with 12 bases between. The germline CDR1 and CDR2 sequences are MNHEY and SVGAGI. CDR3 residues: CASSLGLSAYNEQFF. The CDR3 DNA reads TGTGCCAGCAGTTTAGGACTCTCCGCCTACAATGAGCAGTTCTTC.

In DNA form, the CDR3 reads TGCGCCAGCGGGACTAGCGGGGGCGTGTTATCAGATACGCAGTATTTT. The encoded protein is CASGTSGGVLSDTQYF. The chain carries TRBV5-1 and TRBJ2-3, with 14 bases identical to TRBD2. V lost 7 bases and J lost 4; bases outside the gene matches: 8. The CDR3 is 16 residues long. The germline CDR1 and CDR2 sequences are SGHRS and YFSETQ.

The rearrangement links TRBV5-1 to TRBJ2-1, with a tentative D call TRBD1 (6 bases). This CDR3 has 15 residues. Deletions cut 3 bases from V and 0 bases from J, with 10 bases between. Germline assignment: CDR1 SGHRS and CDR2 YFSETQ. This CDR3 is CASSSGQLSYNEQFF. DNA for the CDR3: TGCGCCAGCAGCTCTGGACAGCTCTCCTACAATGAGCAGTTCTTC.

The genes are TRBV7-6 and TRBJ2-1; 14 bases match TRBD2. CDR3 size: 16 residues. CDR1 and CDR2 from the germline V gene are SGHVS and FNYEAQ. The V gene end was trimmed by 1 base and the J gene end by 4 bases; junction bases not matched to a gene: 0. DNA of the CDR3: TGTGCCAGCAGCTTAGGGACTAGCGGGGGGTACAATGAGCAGTTCTTC. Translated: CASSLGTSGGYNEQFF.

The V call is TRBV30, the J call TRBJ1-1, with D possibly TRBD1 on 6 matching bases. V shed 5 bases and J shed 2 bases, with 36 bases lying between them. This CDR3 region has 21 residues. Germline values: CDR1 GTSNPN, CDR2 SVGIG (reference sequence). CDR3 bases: TGTGCCTGGGGGGGGCAAAGAAAGACCCCCCGTGCGGGGGGGCAAAACACTGAAGCTTTCTTT. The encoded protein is CAWGGQRKTPRAGGQNTEAFF.

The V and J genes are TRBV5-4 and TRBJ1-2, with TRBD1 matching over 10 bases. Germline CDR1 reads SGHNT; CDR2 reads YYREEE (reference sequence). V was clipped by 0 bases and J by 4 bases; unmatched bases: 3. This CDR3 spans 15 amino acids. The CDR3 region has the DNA TGTGCCAGCAGCTTGGATCGGACAGGGGGCTATGGCTACACCTTC. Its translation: CASSLDRTGGYGYTF.

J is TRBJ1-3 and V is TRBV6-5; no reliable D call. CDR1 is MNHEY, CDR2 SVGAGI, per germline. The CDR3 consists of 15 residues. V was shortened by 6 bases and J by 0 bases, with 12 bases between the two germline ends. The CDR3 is CASREGAFSGNTIYF. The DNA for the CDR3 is TGTGCCAGCAGGGAGGGAGCCTTCTCTGGAAACACCATATATTTT.